This T cell receptor beta chain was sequenced for a study of T cell clonality in common variable immunodeficiency. TCRdb's table, derived via immunoSEQ multiplex PCR, lists solely in-frame clones and lacks some. The sample counts about 39,000 clones, none seen once; the ten largest own more than 2.5%. Worth noting for this clone: The read terminates 3 residues ahead of where the CDR3 ends, so the germline J gene completes it.

CDR1 is PRHDT, CDR2 FYEKMQ, per germline (reference sequence). V was shortened by 5 bases and J by 2 bases, with 13 bases between the two germline ends. CDR3 length: 14 amino acids. The chain couples TRBV13 to TRBJ2-7, with D uncertain. Sequenced: peripheral blood mononuclear cells. This receptor was identified in a person aged 18 to 75 in good health. The covered CDR3 bases are TGTGCCAGCAGCGTGATGGCCGCTGCCTACGAG. It translates to CASSVMAAAYE. The entire CDR3 protein reads CASSVMAAAYEQYF.